This T cell receptor beta chain comes out of a study of blood T cell repertoires in COVID-19. Study as a whole: Specimens from acute and convalescent COVID-19 originated in the United States, Italy and Spain. T cells, B-cell-depleted T cells, or PBMCs provided the cDNA or gDNA that served as material.

Original analysis: Cell counts per sample came from amplifying reference gene primers. Generated by immunoSEQ multiplex PCR, the TCRdb table keeps only in-frame clones and is missing some. V and J calls and clone size follow that table, whereas D and trimming were derived from the DNA. The data show 45,000 to 65,000 clones, 84% seen once. V lost 7 bases to trimming and J lost 3 bases; unmatched junction nucleotides: 6. Germline V CDR1 and CDR2: LNHDA, SQIVND (reference sequence). The CDR3 consists of 14 residues. V usage is TRBV19 and J usage is TRBJ2-4; the match to TRBD1 covers 7 bases. This receptor was identified in a woman aged 80 or older with acute or convalescent COVID-19. Sequenced: peripheral blood. The CDR3 sequence: CASTQGLDKNIQYF. CDR3 DNA sequence: TGTGCCAGTACACAGGGGCTGGACAAAAACATTCAGTACTTC.